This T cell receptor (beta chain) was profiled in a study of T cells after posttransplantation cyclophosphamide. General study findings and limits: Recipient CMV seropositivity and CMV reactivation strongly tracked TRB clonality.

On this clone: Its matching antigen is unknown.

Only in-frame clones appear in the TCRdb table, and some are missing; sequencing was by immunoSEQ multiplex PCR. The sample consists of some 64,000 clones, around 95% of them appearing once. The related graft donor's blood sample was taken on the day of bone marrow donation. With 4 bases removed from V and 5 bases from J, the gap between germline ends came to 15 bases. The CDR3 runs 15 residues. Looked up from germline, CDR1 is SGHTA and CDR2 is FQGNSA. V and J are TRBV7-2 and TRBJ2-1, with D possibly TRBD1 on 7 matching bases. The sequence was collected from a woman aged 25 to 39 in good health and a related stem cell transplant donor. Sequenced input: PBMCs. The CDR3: CASSSPSRGDNEQFF. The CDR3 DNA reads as TGTGCCAGCAGCTCGCCATCCAGGGGGGACAATGAGCAGTTCTTC.